These 16 T cell receptor beta chains were sequenced from one sample in a study of blood T cell repertoires in COVID-19. TCRdb's table, derived via immunoSEQ multiplex PCR, lists solely in-frame clones and lacks some. The sample has around 150,000 clones; about nine tenths are singletons. Sequencing input: peripheral blood. Receptors were obtained from a man aged 55 to 70 with active or convalescent COVID-19.

The chain links TRBV7-9 to TRBJ2-3; no clear D gene. The CDR3 has 15 amino acids. V was pared by 5 bases and J by 2 bases, with 14 bases between. Germline-derived CDR1 and CDR2 are SEHNR and FQNEAQ (reference sequence). CDR3 protein: CASSAGSYSTDTQYF. The CDR3 bases are TGTGCCAGCAGCGCCGGGTCTTATTCCACAGATACGCAGTATTTT.

The chain is built from TRBV6-5 and TRBJ2-5, with D possibly being TRBD1 (6 bases). The germline V and J ends were trimmed by 11 bases and 2 bases, with 15 bases remaining between them. Germline CDR1 is MNHEY and CDR2 is SVGAGI. The CDR3 covers 13 residues. The CDR3 region is CAGLRQEQETQYF. The CDR3 bases are TGTGCCGGTCTAAGACAGGAACAAGAGACCCAGTACTTC.

This clone was recorded only once. V usage is TRBV18 and J usage is TRBJ2-5, with 14 positions matching TRBD2. The CDR3 totals 19 residues. V shed 4 bases, J shed 5 bases, and the junction held 15 bases outside the gene matches. CDR1 and CDR2 (germline): KGHSH, LQKENI. CDR3 region: CASSRPGTSGRYFEETQYF. CDR3 coding DNA: TGTGCCAGCTCACGGCCCGGGACTAGCGGGAGATATTTCGAGGAGACCCAGTACTTC.

This clone was recorded once. This sequence joins TRBV11-1 and TRBJ2-3; TRBD1 agrees at 10 bases. The ends lost 5 bases at V and 3 bases at J; junction bases unmatched: 5. From germline, CDR1 is SGHAT and CDR2 FQDESV (reference sequence). The CDR3 spans 15 residues. This CDR3 is CASSPGQGGTDTQYF. The DNA of the CDR3 is TGTGCCAGCAGCCCCGGACAGGGGGGGACAGATACGCAGTATTTT.

The chain uses TRBV25-1 and TRBJ1-3; D gene ambiguous. V lost 3 bases to trimming and J lost 0 bases, with 12 bases between them. CDR3 size: 16 residues. In germline, CDR1 is MGHDK, CDR2 SYGVNS. The CDR3 DNA is TGTGCCAGCAGTGATCCAAGAGGGATCTCTGGAAACACCATATATTTT. Encoded protein: CASSDPRGISGNTIYF.

The chain employs TRBV25-1 and TRBJ1-2, with a weak D call TRBD1 (6 bases). V lost 2 bases and J lost 7, with 14 bases in between. CDR1 and CDR2 from the germline V gene are MGHDK and SYGVNS. The CDR3 length is 14 residues. The chain's CDR3 is CASSEEGGLRGYTF. In nucleotides, the CDR3 is TGTGCCAGCAGTGAAGAGGGGGGGCTTCGTGGCTACACCTTC.

The rearrangement links TRBV5-1 to TRBJ1-4; TRBD1 matches at 9 bases. The CDR3 has 19 amino acids. Germline V gives CDR1 SGHRS, CDR2 YFSETQ. V shed 3 bases, J shed 1 base, and the junction held 13 bases outside the gene matches. The DNA for the CDR3 is TGCGCCAGCAGCTCCAAACCGGTGTTGGACAGGGGAACTAATGAAAAACTGTTTTTT. Translated, it gives CASSSKPVLDRGTNEKLFF.

CDR3 region: CASRGGVNSPLHF. DNA of the CDR3: TGTGCCAGCAGGGGAGGGGTTAATTCACCCCTCCACTTT. The genes are TRBV2 and TRBJ1-6, with a possible D match to TRBD1 (5 bases). The CDR3 extends over 13 amino acids. Trimming cost V 6 bases and J 6 bases, with 9 bases left between them. Germline V CDR1 and CDR2: SNHLY, FYNNEI.

This sequence joins TRBV3-1 (or the pseudogene TRBV3-2) and TRBJ2-7; TRBD1 matches 11 bases. Germline CDR1 is LGHDT and CDR2 is YNNKEL (reference sequence). There are 16 residues in the CDR3. J was trimmed by 3 bases and V by 3 bases; bases with no gene match: 7. The CDR3 nucleotides read TGTGCCAGCAGCCATGTCTCCGGGACAGGGGGCTACGAGCAGTACTTC. It translates to CASSHVSGTGGYEQYF.

The chain recombines TRBV4-1 with TRBJ1-5; maybe TRBD1 (6 bases). V was shortened by 4 bases and J by 6 bases, with 16 bases between the two germline ends. The CDR3 is 15 amino acids. The V gene's germline CDR1 is MGHRA and CDR2 YSYEKL. CDR3 nucleotides: TGCGCCAGCAGCCTAGGTACAGGGAGAAGTCAGCCCCAGCATTTT. It yields the protein CASSLGTGRSQPQHF.

This chain uses TRBV29-1 with TRBJ2-7, with D possibly being TRBD2 (6 bases). Germline CDR1 is SQVTM and CDR2 is ANQGSEA. This CDR3 has 14 amino acids. The V end lost 5 bases, the J end lost 4 bases, and 18 bases lay between the germline ends. The CDR3 protein is CSVQTGTSSYEQYF. CDR3 sequence (DNA): TGCAGCGTTCAAACCGGGACTTCGTCATACGAGCAGTACTTC.

With regard to this clone: In the same sample, other DNA sequences code for this CDR3. This sequence joins TRBV10-3 and TRBJ2-2; D might be TRBD2 (6 bases). Germline CDR1 is ENHRY and CDR2 is SYGVKD. Trimming took off 6 bases at V and 1 base at J, with 6 bases between the two ends. This CDR3 has 13 amino acids. The CDR3 spells CAIRGLNTGELFF. The CDR3 DNA reads as TGTGCCATCAGGGGACTGAACACCGGGGAGCTGTTTTTT.

This chain links TRBV7-9 with TRBJ1-4, with D possibly being TRBD1 (6 bases). The CDR3 is 16 amino acids. Germline V CDR1 and CDR2: SEHNR, FQNEAQ (reference sequence). Trimming left V 3 bases short and J 3 bases short, with 14 bases between. CDR3 nucleotide sequence: TGTGCCAGCAGCTTGCCTACAGGGTTAGCTAATGAAAAACTGTTTTTT. Translated: CASSLPTGLANEKLFF.

The rearrangement links TRBV9 to TRBJ1-6, with a possible D match to TRBD1 (5 bases). The CDR3 covers 16 residues. The germline gives CDR1 SGDLS, CDR2 YYNGEE. Trimming stripped 1 base from V and 7 bases from J, with 15 bases between. The CDR3 sequence is CASSVRSSGGNSPLHF. CDR3 bases: TGTGCCAGCAGCGTACGGAGCTCGGGGGGGAATTCACCCCTCCACTTT.

The chain uses TRBV5-1 and TRBJ2-7; 7 positions match TRBD1. CDR1 and CDR2 from the germline V gene are SGHRS and YFSETQ. Trimming removed 6 bases from V and 5 bases from J; junction bases left unmatched: 11. This CDR3 is built from 14 residues. CDR3 sequence reads: CASTDDRVPHEQYF. The DNA for the CDR3 is TGCGCCAGCACTGATGACAGGGTTCCGCACGAGCAGTACTTC.

The chain employs TRBV5-6 and TRBJ1-4; D is perhaps TRBD1 (6 bases). Trimming took 2 bases from V and 8 from J, leaving 13 bases between them. Looked up from germline, CDR1 is SGHDT and CDR2 is YYEEEE. The CDR3 spans 14 residues. The chain's CDR3 is CASSLRDKSEKLFF. CDR3 coding DNA: TGTGCCAGCAGCTTAAGGGACAAGAGCGAAAAACTGTTTTTT.